This is a list of T cell receptor beta chains from one sample in a study of T cell repertoires in cytomegalovirus infection. TCRdb ran MiXCR on the reads and lists one entry per CDR3 protein. Here the sample spans 300,000 to 400,000 distinct CDR3 sequences, around 25% being singletons. The antigens for these receptors are not known. The material sequenced was cultured PBMCs, taken from culture after CMV antigen stimulation. The receptor set was obtained from a human donor in good health (CMV status not recorded). Some clones in this sample may be carry-over from other donors' samples. CDR3s include the opening cysteine and the closing phenylalanine or tryptophan. Each record gives: CDR3 DNA, CDR3 protein, J gene, clone size, D gene, V gene. A D gene is named only where the DNA matches it firmly. Rows give clone size only sometimes, using once, few, many, or a class for an expanded clone.

CDR3nt: TGCGCCAGCAGCCGTACTTTAACGGGGGGGGGTAATGGCTACACCTTC
CDR3aa: CASSRTLTGGGNGYTF
j_gene: TRBJ1-2
abundance: few
d_gene: .
v_gene: TRBV4-3

CDR3nt: TGTGCCAGCAGCTTAGTGCAGGGGCGTCAGCCCCAGCATTTT
CDR3aa: CASSLVQGRQPQHF
j_gene: TRBJ1-5
abundance: .
d_gene: .
v_gene: TRBV7-2

CDR3nt: TGTGCCAGTAGTATGGCAGGGCCCGTCCTTAACACTGAAGCTTTCTTT
CDR3aa: CASSMAGPVLNTEAFF
j_gene: TRBJ1-1
abundance: .
d_gene: .
v_gene: TRBV19

CDR3nt: TGTGCCAGCAGCTTAGCCTGGGCTAGCGGGAGGACTAGCACAGATACGCAGTATTTT
CDR3aa: CASSLAWASGRTSTDTQYF
j_gene: TRBJ2-3
abundance: many
d_gene: TRBD2
v_gene: TRBV7-2

CDR3nt: TGTGCCAGCAGTTACCCGAGCCCTGGACAGGGGGCAACAGATACGCAGTATTTT
CDR3aa: CASSYPSPGQGATDTQYF
j_gene: TRBJ2-3
abundance: .
d_gene: TRBD1
v_gene: TRBV6-2/TRBV6-3

CDR3nt: TGTGCCAGCAGCTTAGTTCTCGGGCTAGCGGGAAGGTGGTACTTC
CDR3aa: CASSLVLGLAGRWYF
j_gene: TRBJ2-4
abundance: .
d_gene: TRBD2
v_gene: TRBV7-2

CDR3nt: TGTGCCAGCAGTTGGGGACAGCTATCCCAAGAGACCCAGTACTTC
CDR3aa: CASSWGQLSQETQYF
j_gene: TRBJ2-5
abundance: many
d_gene: TRBD1
v_gene: TRBV12-3/TRBV12-4

CDR3nt: TGTGCCAGCAGCCCTTCTTTAACTAGCACAGATACGCAGTATTTT
CDR3aa: CASSPSLTSTDTQYF
j_gene: TRBJ2-3
abundance: .
d_gene: .
v_gene: TRBV11-2

CDR3nt: TGTGCCAGGGGAGCACCGAACTACAATGAGCAGTTCTTC
CDR3aa: CARGAPNYNEQFF
j_gene: TRBJ2-1
abundance: .
d_gene: .
v_gene: TRBV10-3

CDR3nt: TGTGCCAGCAGACGTCCGGGACAGGGGAGCCCCTACGAGCAGTACTTC
CDR3aa: CASRRPGQGSPYEQYF
j_gene: TRBJ2-7
abundance: .
d_gene: TRBD1
v_gene: TRBV28

CDR3nt: TGCGCCAGCAGCAGGGGGGTCGCCTACGAGCAGTACTTC
CDR3aa: CASSRGVAYEQYF
j_gene: TRBJ2-7
abundance: .
d_gene: .
v_gene: TRBV4-3